The present entry profiles one TCR beta chain with its context. Its antigen is still unknown. This entry comes from a study of PD-1 blockade in mismatch repair-deficient tumors. For the study at large: All were previously treated, progressing patients with 12 mismatch repair-deficient cancer types. Study-level results: Rapid post-treatment expansion, then contraction, generally preceding radiologic response, marked tumor-resident clones.

Assay: immunoSEQ multiplex PCR; the TCRdb copy retains only in-frame clones and omits some. Found here are 85,000 to 130,000 clones, over 75% of them singletons; the top ten hold around 6.5%. PCR or immunohistochemistry showed mismatch repair deficiency in every enrolled patient. The CDR3 covers 14 residues. Germline V CDR1 and CDR2: SNHLY, FYNNEI. Trimming took 4 bases from V and 1 from J, leaving 8 bases between them. This TCR derives from an adult with mismatch repair-deficient cancer. This rearrangement joins TRBV2 to TRBJ2-1, with D possibly being TRBD1 (5 bases). This specimen consisted of peripheral blood, obtained about 33 weeks after starting pembrolizumab. CDR3 residues: CASSGRVSYNEQFF. The CDR3 coding sequence is TGTGCCAGCAGTGGCAGGGTATCCTACAATGAGCAGTTCTTC. The whole variable domain, remainder taken from reference TRBV2 and TRBJ2-1, is EPEVTQTPSHQVTQMGQEVILRCVPISNHLYFYWYRQILGQKVEFLVSFYNNEISEKSEIFDDQFSVERPDGSNFTLKIRSTKLEDSAMYFCASSGRVSYNEQFFGPGTRLTVL.